Shown below are 21 T cell receptor beta chains from a single sample sequenced in a study of shared clonotypes between healthy human individuals. TCRdb's table, derived via immunoSEQ multiplex PCR, lists solely in-frame clones and lacks some. Of 2,100,000 or so clones in the sample, under 97% were seen once. Material for sequencing was naive CD4+ T cells sorted from blood. Described subset: CD45RA+ positively selected. These receptors came from a man younger than 35 in good health.

V gene TRBV6-5 combines with J gene TRBJ1-1; no definite D call. The V end was cut by 4 bases, the J end by 1 base, with 10 bases between. The CDR3 consists of 14 residues. The germline gives CDR1 MNHEY, CDR2 SVGAGI. CDR3 sequence: CASSSPAWNTEAFF. CDR3 in DNA: TGTGCCAGCAGTTCTCCAGCCTGGAACACTGAAGCTTTCTTT.

This chain links TRBV6-5 with TRBJ2-5; the D gene is possibly TRBD2 (8 bases). CDR1 MNHEY and CDR2 SVGAGI come from the germline V gene. The CDR3 contains 14 residues. With 6 bases removed from V and 2 bases from J, the gap between germline ends came to 13 bases. CDR3: CASSRGGQQETQYF. CDR3 DNA: TGTGCCAGCAGCCGGGGGGGACAGCAAGAGACCCAGTACTTC.

The J gene is TRBJ1-6, the V gene TRBV6-1, with D uncertain. Trimming pared 2 bases from V and 6 bases from J, leaving 11 bases between. CDR1 is MNHNS and CDR2 is SASEGT in the germline V gene. The CDR3 runs to 15 residues. The CDR3 DNA reads TGTGCCAGCAGTGAAACAGAAGAAACTAATTCACCCCTCCACTTT. Translation gives CASSETEETNSPLHF.

The V and J genes are TRBV4-1 and TRBJ2-7, with D possibly being TRBD2 (6 bases). This CDR3 comprises 15 residues. V was clipped by 1 base and J by 0 bases, with 10 bases between them. The germline gives CDR1 MGHRA, CDR2 YSYEKL. CDR3 loop: CASSQVFGSSYEQYF. CDR3 DNA: TGCGCCAGCAGCCAAGTTTTCGGGAGCTCCTACGAGCAGTACTTC.

Only one count was recorded for this clone. The V call is TRBV9, the J call TRBJ2-7, with D possibly matching TRBD2 (7 bases). The CDR3 is made up of 15 amino acids. The germline V and J ends were trimmed by 4 bases and 2 bases, with 16 bases remaining between them. CDR1 SGDLS and CDR2 YYNGEE come from the germline V gene. Here the CDR3 DNA reads TGTGCCAGCAGCCTCAACGTCGGGGGGCCCTACGAGCAGTACTTC. This sequence encodes CASSLNVGGPYEQYF.

This chain connects TRBV11-3 to TRBJ2-6; no firm D call. V lost 1 base, J lost 0 bases, and 4 bases lay in between. The CDR3 consists of 15 residues. Per germline, CDR1 SGHNT and CDR2 YENEEA. This CDR3 reads CASSLASSGANVLTF. Written as DNA, the CDR3 is TGTGCCAGCAGCTTAGCTAGCTCTGGGGCCAACGTCCTGACTTTC.

This clone came up once. V and J are TRBV11-3 and TRBJ2-5, with 12 bases that match TRBD2. CDR1 and CDR2 (germline): SGHNT, YENEEA. The CDR3 runs to 16 residues. Trimming at V came to 1 base and at J to 4 bases, leaving 4 bases not matched to a gene. In DNA, the CDR3 is TGTGCCAGCAGCTTAGGCAGGGGACTAGCGGGAGAGACCCAGTACTTC. Amino acid sequence: CASSLGRGLAGETQYF.

The chain has TRBV4-2 and TRBJ2-5, with D hard to call. Deletions cut 0 bases from V and 7 bases from J, with 15 bases between. Germline V lookup: CDR1 LGHNA, CDR2 YNFKEQ. The CDR3 runs to 15 residues. CDR3 amino acids: CASSQEYRQGGTQYF. As DNA, the CDR3 is TGTGCCAGCAGCCAAGAGTACCGGCAAGGTGGGACCCAGTACTTC.

V gene TRBV28 combines with J gene TRBJ1-5; 8 bases agree with TRBD1. Per germline, CDR1 MDHEN and CDR2 SYDVKM. The V and J ends lost 1 base and 3 bases, in that order; junction bases with no gene match: 2. This CDR3 region has 15 residues. CDR3 residues: CASSLSGGPNQPQHF. The CDR3 DNA sequence: TGTGCCAGCAGTTTATCAGGGGGCCCCAATCAGCCCCAGCATTTT.

This chain joins TRBV6-5 and TRBJ1-2; perhaps TRBD1 as D (6 bases). The CDR3 consists of 16 residues. CDR1 and CDR2 from the germline V gene are MNHEY and SVGAGI. With 0 bases removed from V and 4 bases from J, the gap between germline ends came to 15 bases. The CDR3 is CASSYSKWQGSYGYTF. The CDR3 DNA reads as TGTGCCAGCAGTTACTCGAAGTGGCAGGGGAGCTATGGCTACACCTTC.

The CDR3 region is CSVLQGLDTEAFF. The DNA of the CDR3 is TGCAGCGTTCTACAGGGTCTAGACACTGAAGCTTTCTTT. The V gene is TRBV29-1, the J gene TRBJ1-1, with D maybe TRBD1 (6 bases). The germline CDR1 and CDR2 sequences are SQVTM and ANQGSEA. The CDR3 spans 13 residues. V lost 5 bases to trimming and J lost 3 bases, with 13 bases between them.

The chain employs TRBV6-1 and TRBJ1-5; D uncertain. Germline assignment: CDR1 MNHNS and CDR2 SASEGT. The CDR3 extends over 16 amino acids. Trimming removed 1 base at V and 9 bases at J, with 19 bases between. CDR3 coding DNA: TGTGCCAGCAGTGAAGGGGTAGGTGTGATTTTTCGGCCCCAGCATTTT. The encoded protein is CASSEGVGVIFRPQHF.

Details on this clone: Additional DNA sequences in this sample encode the identical CDR3. The genes are TRBV7-2 and TRBJ2-7, with D perhaps given as TRBD1 or TRBD2 (5 bases each). Germline values: CDR1 SGHTA, CDR2 FQGNSA. The V end lost 1 base, the J end lost 7 bases, and 8 bases lay between the germline ends. The CDR3 is 12 residues long. The CDR3, as DNA: TGTGCCAGCAGCTTAGACTGGGGGGAGCAGTACTTC. It translates to CASSLDWGEQYF.

Concerning this clone itself: Other DNA sequences from this sample encode an identical CDR3 as well. The rearrangement uses TRBV6-6 and TRBJ1-1, with TRBD1 as a possible D gene (5 bases). CDR3 length: 11 residues. Germline V gene data show CDR1 as MNHNY and CDR2 as SVGAGI (reference sequence). V was cut by 9 bases and J by 1 base, with 6 bases left in between. CDR3 bases: TGTGCCAGTAGGGGGAACACTGAAGCTTTCTTT. Translation: CASRGNTEAFF.

The chain recombines TRBV2 with TRBJ2-3; maybe TRBD1 (6 bases). In germline, CDR1 is SNHLY, CDR2 FYNNEI. This CDR3 is built from 16 residues. V was pared by 2 bases and J by 2 bases, with 14 bases between. The CDR3 DNA reads TGTGCCAGCAGTGAATCAGGGGCCGTGTTCACAGATACGCAGTATTTT. Its protein is CASSESGAVFTDTQYF.

V usage is TRBV2 and J usage is TRBJ2-2; 9 positions match TRBD2. The V and J ends lost 6 bases and 4 bases, in that order; junction bases with no gene match: 9. The CDR3 is 16 amino acids. In germline, CDR1 is SNHLY, CDR2 FYNNEI. CDR3 in DNA: TGTGCCAGCAGACCTCCTAGCGGGGCGGGCACCGGGGAGCTGTTTTTT. Translating it yields CASRPPSGAGTGELFF.

V and J are TRBV30 and TRBJ1-6; weak D call: TRBD1 (6 bases). Trimming stripped 0 bases from V and 9 bases from J, with 21 bases between. CDR3 length: 17 amino acids. The germline gives CDR1 GTSNPN, CDR2 SVGIG (reference sequence). The chain's CDR3 is CAWSVGPGTGYGSPLHF. In nucleotides, the CDR3 is TGTGCCTGGAGTGTTGGACCGGGAACAGGGTACGGTTCACCCCTCCACTTT.

The chain is built from TRBV30 and TRBJ2-2, with D unclear. Per germline, CDR1 GTSNPN and CDR2 SVGIG (reference sequence). The CDR3 is 13 amino acids. V was shortened by 7 bases and J by 6 bases, with 15 bases between the two germline ends. For the CDR3, the DNA is TGTGCCTTAACTGGAGTTGTCTCCGGGGAGCTGTTTTTT. This sequence encodes CALTGVVSGELFF.

The table lists this clone with a few counts. The V gene is TRBV14, the J gene TRBJ1-2, with D maybe TRBD1 (5 bases). The V and J ends lost 0 bases and 4 bases respectively, with 9 bases between them. The V gene's germline CDR1 is SGHDN and CDR2 FVKESK. The CDR3 length is 14 residues. In nucleotides, the CDR3 is TGTGCCAGCAGCCAAGATCCAGGGCCCTATGGCTACACCTTC. Amino acid sequence: CASSQDPGPYGYTF.

The chain has TRBV5-1 and TRBJ2-2; D is possibly TRBD2 (5 bases). This CDR3 has 16 residues. Trimming took 2 bases from V and 5 from J, leaving 16 bases between them. Germline loops: CDR1 SGHRS, CDR2 YFSETQ. The CDR3 is CASSFEGRGVTGELFF. CDR3 nucleotide sequence: TGCGCCAGCAGCTTTGAAGGGAGAGGTGTGACCGGGGAGCTGTTTTTT.

As for this clone: Different DNA sequences within this sample yield the same CDR3. This sequence joins TRBV4-1 and TRBJ2-7, with 14 bases identical to TRBD2. Germline values: CDR1 MGHRA, CDR2 YSYEKL. The CDR3 is 15 residues long. V shed 4 bases, J shed 2 bases, and the junction held 1 base outside the gene matches. CDR3 protein: CASSPGLAGAYEQYF. The CDR3 bases are TGCGCCAGCAGCCCGGGACTAGCGGGGGCCTACGAGCAGTACTTC.